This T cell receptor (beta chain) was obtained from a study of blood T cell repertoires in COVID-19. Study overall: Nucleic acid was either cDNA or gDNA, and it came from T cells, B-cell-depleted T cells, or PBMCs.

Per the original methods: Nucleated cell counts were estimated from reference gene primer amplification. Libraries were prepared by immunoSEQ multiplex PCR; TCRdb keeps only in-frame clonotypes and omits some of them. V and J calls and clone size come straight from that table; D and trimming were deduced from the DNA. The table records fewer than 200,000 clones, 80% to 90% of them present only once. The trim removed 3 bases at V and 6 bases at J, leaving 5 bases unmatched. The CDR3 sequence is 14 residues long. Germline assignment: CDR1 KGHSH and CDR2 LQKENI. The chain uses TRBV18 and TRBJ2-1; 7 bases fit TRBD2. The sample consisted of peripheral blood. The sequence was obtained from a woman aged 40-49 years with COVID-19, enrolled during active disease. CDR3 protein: CASSPGREGNEQFF. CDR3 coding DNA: TGTGCCAGCTCACCGGGCAGGGAGGGCAATGAGCAGTTCTTC.